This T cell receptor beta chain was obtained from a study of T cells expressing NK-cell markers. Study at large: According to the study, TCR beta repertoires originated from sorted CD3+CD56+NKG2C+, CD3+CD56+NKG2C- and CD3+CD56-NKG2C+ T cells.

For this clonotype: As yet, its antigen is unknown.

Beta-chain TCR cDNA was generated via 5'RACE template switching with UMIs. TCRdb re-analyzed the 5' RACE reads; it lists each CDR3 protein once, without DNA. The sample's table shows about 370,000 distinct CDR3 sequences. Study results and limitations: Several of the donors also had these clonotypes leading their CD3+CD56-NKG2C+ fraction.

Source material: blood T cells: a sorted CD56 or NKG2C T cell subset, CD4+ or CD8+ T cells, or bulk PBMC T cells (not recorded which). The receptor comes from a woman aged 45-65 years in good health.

The CDR3 region is CSARLYSQGEGTGELFF. The chain recombines TRBV20-1 with TRBJ2-2; TCRdb names TRBD1, which stays unverified in the absence of DNA. The CDR3 sequence is 17 residues long. Germline lookup yields CDR1 DFQATT and CDR2 SNEGSKA (reference sequence).